This entry lists 31 T cell receptor beta chains sequenced from one sample in a study of CD4 T cell repertoires in COVID-19. TCRdb's table, derived via immunoSEQ multiplex PCR, lists solely in-frame clones and lacks some. The table lists some 80,000 clones, under 90% of them singletons. Here the sequenced sample was CD4+ T cells from peripheral blood, taken after recovery from COVID-19. The source is a human donor who had COVID-19.

As regards this clone: An end of the junction does not agree with germline; a read error may underlie this. CDR3 nucleotide sequence: TGTGCCAGCAGCCCGCAAGCGGGACAGACAGCATTT. As protein: CASSPQAGQTAF. The rearrangement joins TRBV7-8 to TRBJ1-4; 7 bases line up with TRBD1. The CDR3 has 12 residues. Germline V lookup: CDR1 SGHVS, CDR2 FQNEAQ.

The chain couples TRBV11-2 to TRBJ1-6, with a possible D match to TRBD1 (6 bases). V was pared by 5 bases and J by 10 bases, with 15 bases between. The CDR3 is made up of 14 amino acids. The V gene's germline CDR1 is SGHAT and CDR2 FQNNGV. CDR3 nucleotide sequence: TGTGCCAGCAGCCCAGGGGACTGGCCCTCACCCCTCCACTTT. The encoded protein is CASSPGDWPSPLHF.

The V gene is TRBV5-4, the J gene TRBJ1-3; D ambiguous. Trimming removed 0 bases at V and 12 bases at J, with 13 bases between. Germline-derived CDR1 and CDR2 are SGHNT and YYREEE (reference sequence). This CDR3 is built from 13 residues. The CDR3 is CASSLDSSQFIYF. CDR3 nucleotides: TGTGCCAGCAGCTTGGACAGTTCCCAGTTCATATATTTT.

This clone was detected a few times. The V call is TRBV2, the J call TRBJ1-1, with 9 bases aligning to TRBD1. V lost 5 bases and J lost 3; bases outside the gene matches: 16. Germline assignment: CDR1 SNHLY and CDR2 FYNNEI. The CDR3 is 18 amino acids. CDR3 bases: TGTGCCAGCAGTAGAATACAGGGGGCGCAGGGAGCAGACACTGAAGCTTTCTTT. Its translation is CASSRIQGAQGADTEAFF.

This chain joins TRBV19 and TRBJ1-2; the match to TRBD1 covers 7 bases. Germline V lookup: CDR1 LNHDA, CDR2 SQIVND (reference sequence). The CDR3 runs to 14 residues. V trimming: 2 bases; J trimming: 4 bases; junction bases outside the gene matches: 4. The CDR3 nucleotides read TGTGCCAGTAGTATACTAGGGGGCCGCTATGGCTACACCTTC. Amino acid sequence: CASSILGGRYGYTF.

The V gene is TRBV3-1 (or the pseudogene TRBV3-2), the J gene TRBJ2-2; no clear D gene. The germline V and J ends were trimmed by 3 bases and 4 bases, with 3 bases remaining between them. Germline lookup yields CDR1 LGHDT and CDR2 YNNKEL (reference sequence). CDR3 size: 12 residues. DNA of the CDR3: TGTGCCAGCAGCCACGGCACCGGGGAGCTGTTTTTT. Its translation is CASSHGTGELFF.

The rearrangement links TRBV18 to TRBJ2-7; 8 positions agree with TRBD1. V lost 6 bases to trimming and J lost 9 bases; unmatched junction nucleotides: 13. Germline-derived CDR1 and CDR2 are KGHSH and LQKENI. The CDR3 runs to 14 residues. The CDR3 nucleotides are TGTGCCAGCTCCCCAGGACAGGGCTGGGGGATGCAGTACTTC. Translated: CASSPGQGWGMQYF. The complete variable domain, with remaining parts taken from reference TRBV18 and TRBJ2-7, reads NAGVMQNPRHLVRRRGQEARLRCSPMKGHSHVYWYRQLPEEGLKFMVYLQKENIIDESGMPKERFSAEFPKEGPSILRIQQVVRGDSAAYFCASSPGQGWGMQYFGPGTRLTVT.

V is TRBV15 and J is TRBJ1-1, with a weak D call TRBD1 (6 bases). Deletions cut 1 base from V and 1 base from J, with 13 bases between. From germline, CDR1 is LNHNV and CDR2 YYDKDF (reference sequence). This CDR3 contains 16 residues. The CDR3: CATSRGPGAQNTEAFF. DNA of the CDR3: TGTGCCACCAGCAGAGGACCAGGGGCACAGAACACTGAAGCTTTCTTT.

The chain combines TRBV6-1 with TRBJ2-5; a possible D gene is TRBD1 (6 bases). The CDR3 spans 16 residues. Germline assignment: CDR1 MNHNS and CDR2 SASEGT. Trimming left V 4 bases short and J 5 bases short, with 20 bases between. The CDR3 protein is CASSARAGANEETQYF. The CDR3 coding sequence is TGTGCCAGCAGTGCCCGGGCAGGGGCTAATGAGGAGACCCAGTACTTC.

The chain joins TRBV29-1 to TRBJ1-2; D uncertain. Germline V gene sequence: CDR1 SQVTM, CDR2 ANQGSEA. The CDR3 contains 12 residues. Trimming pared 4 bases from V and 5 bases from J, leaving 11 bases between. The DNA of the CDR3 is TGCAGCGTTGTCCGAGGAACTTATGGCTACACCTTC. It codes for CSVVRGTYGYTF.

This sequence joins TRBV29-1 and TRBJ2-7; the D gene is possibly TRBD2 (5 bases). The length of the CDR3 is 12 residues. V shed 5 bases and J shed 3 bases, with 11 bases lying between them. The germline V gene encodes CDR1 SQVTM and CDR2 ANQGSEA. Written as DNA, the CDR3 is TGCAGCGTTCGGCAGGCGGGCTACGAGCAGTACTTC. This sequence encodes CSVRQAGYEQYF.

V and J are TRBV3-1 (or the pseudogene TRBV3-2) and TRBJ2-1; 7 bases match TRBD2. CDR3 length: 15 residues. The germline CDR1 and CDR2 sequences are LGHDT and YNNKEL (reference sequence). V shed 1 base, J shed 12 bases, and the junction held 12 bases outside the gene matches. CDR3 DNA: TGTGCCAGCAGCCAAGCTAGCGGAGTGCGGGGTTGGCAGTTCTTC. Protein sequence: CASSQASGVRGWQFF.

On this clone: Other DNA sequences from this sample encode an identical CDR3 as well. The chain is built from TRBV5-1 and TRBJ1-5; 8 nucleotides match TRBD1. The CDR3 runs to 14 residues. In germline, CDR1 is SGHRS, CDR2 YFSETQ. V shed 2 bases and J 7 bases; nucleotides not matched to a gene: 5. CDR3 amino acids: CASSLGQGTQPQHF. The CDR3 DNA is TGCGCCAGCAGCTTAGGACAGGGAACACAGCCCCAGCATTTT.

In its sample, this clone was seen many times. The chain is built from TRBV27 and TRBJ1-4; D gene ambiguous. The V gene's germline CDR1 is MNHEY and CDR2 SMNVEV (reference sequence). The V gene lost 2 bases and the J gene lost 7 bases, with 14 bases spanning the gap. The CDR3 covers 15 residues. This CDR3 reads CASSLSFRGSEKLFF. The CDR3 bases are TGTGCCAGCAGTTTAAGTTTCCGAGGGAGTGAAAAACTGTTTTTT.

The chain joins TRBV6-5 to TRBJ1-3; D remains ambiguous. Between the trimmed V and J ends, which lost 0 bases and 0 bases, there was a span of 9 bases. This CDR3 spans 16 amino acids. Germline V gene sequence: CDR1 MNHEY, CDR2 SVGAGI. The CDR3 DNA reads TGTGCCAGCAGTTACTCGTCCAGGAACTCTGGAAACACCATATATTTT. Its translation is CASSYSSRNSGNTIYF.

The V and J genes are TRBV29-1 and TRBJ2-1; D perhaps matches TRBD1 (6 bases). Germline assignment: CDR1 SQVTM and CDR2 ANQGSEA. V lost 8 bases and J 7 bases, leaving 24 bases between the germline ends. This CDR3 contains 15 residues. The CDR3 coding sequence is TGCAGCTCTGGGGGCGGCAGGGGAGAGGGGAATGAGCAGTTCTTC. It translates to CSSGGGRGEGNEQFF.

This clone was detected only once. The chain recombines TRBV4-2 with TRBJ1-2, with D uncertain. Deletions cut 0 bases from V and 12 bases from J, with 14 bases between. The CDR3 length is 13 residues. Germline V lookup: CDR1 LGHNA, CDR2 YNFKEQ. CDR3 sequence (DNA): TGTGCCAGCAGCCAAGAAATTTCGGGGTCTGACACCTTC. It specifies CASSQEISGSDTF.

The V and J genes are TRBV27 and TRBJ1-5; D gene unclear. CDR1 and CDR2 (germline): MNHEY, SMNVEV (reference sequence). V was cut by 8 bases and J by 6 bases, with 14 bases left in between. CDR3 length equals 13 residues. The CDR3 region has the DNA TGTGCCAGCTCGCAGTGGGAAAGTCAGCCCCAGCATTTT. Its protein is CASSQWESQPQHF.

About this clone: Its ends do not fully match the called genes, so a read error is possible. This chain links TRBV3-1 (or the pseudogene TRBV3-2) with TRBJ2-7; D may match TRBD1 or TRBD2 (6 bases each). The CDR3 length is 13 residues. CDR1 LGHDT and CDR2 YNNKEL come from the germline V gene (reference sequence). The CDR3 here is CASSQGQGTPEDF. The CDR3 DNA reads as TGTGCCAGCAGCCAAGGCCAGGGGACTCCCGAGGACTTC.

This sequence joins TRBV27 and TRBJ2-1; 8 positions agree with TRBD1. The germline V gene encodes CDR1 MNHEY and CDR2 SMNVEV (reference sequence). The CDR3 length is 13 residues. J gave up 2 bases and V 9 bases, and 3 bases lay outside the gene matches. CDR3 DNA: TGTGCCAGTACGACAGGGGCCTACAATGAGCAGTTCTTC. This codes for CASTTGAYNEQFF.

The rearrangement links TRBV18 to TRBJ1-5; possibly TRBD1 for D (5 bases). The CDR3 consists of 15 residues. The germline V gene encodes CDR1 KGHSH and CDR2 LQKENI. V lost 3 bases and J lost 3, with 12 bases in between. The CDR3 DNA reads TGTGCCAGCTCACCCCCGGGACTTGCCAATCAGCCCCAGCATTTT. It codes for CASSPPGLANQPQHF. Full variable domain (outside the CDR3, taken from reference TRBV18 and TRBJ1-5): NAGVMQNPRHLVRRRGQEARLRCSPMKGHSHVYWYRQLPEEGLKFMVYLQKENIIDESGMPKERFSAEFPKEGPSILRIQQVVRGDSAAYFCASSPPGLANQPQHFGDGTRLSIL.

The rearrangement uses TRBV27 and TRBJ2-7; weak D call: TRBD2 (6 bases). Trimming shortened V by 5 bases and J by 5 bases, and 19 bases separated the two germline ends. The V gene's germline CDR1 is MNHEY and CDR2 SMNVEV (reference sequence). This CDR3 has 15 residues. Written as DNA, the CDR3 is TGTGCCAGCAGTACTTTTCGGGACTCGGGCCACGAGCAGTACTTC. It encodes CASSTFRDSGHEQYF.

The chain couples TRBV10-3 to TRBJ2-3; TRBD1 or TRBD2 may be the D gene (6 bases each). Trimming took off 0 bases at V and 3 bases at J, with 13 bases between the two ends. The CDR3 has 16 residues. The germline V gene has CDR1 ENHRY and CDR2 SYGVKD. CDR3 nucleotide sequence: TGTGCCATCAGTGAGTCCAGCACAGGGAGGACAGATACGCAGTATTTT. Translating it yields CAISESSTGRTDTQYF.

The J gene is TRBJ2-5, the V gene TRBV28, with D possibly matching TRBD2 (6 bases). This CDR3 comprises 15 residues. The germline V gene encodes CDR1 MDHEN and CDR2 SYDVKM. V was trimmed by 3 bases and J by 5 bases, leaving 16 bases between them. CDR3 coding DNA: TGTGCCAGCAGTTTTGGTACAGCGGGCAGGGAGACCCAGTACTTC. Its protein is CASSFGTAGRETQYF.

This clone is a singleton in its sample. The CDR3 is CASSLWTGTITYEQYF. As DNA, the CDR3 is TGTGCCAGCAGCTTGTGGACAGGGACCATTACCTACGAGCAGTACTTC. This chain joins TRBV11-2 and TRBJ2-7; 8 nucleotides line up with TRBD1. Trimming removed 3 bases from V and 2 bases from J; junction bases left unmatched: 9. There are 16 residues in the CDR3. Germline V gene data show CDR1 as SGHAT and CDR2 as FQNNGV.

The chain couples TRBV5-1 to TRBJ2-1; 11 bases align to TRBD2. The J segment lost 6 bases and the V segment lost 1 base, leaving 9 bases of the junction unmatched. CDR3 length: 17 amino acids. CDR1 is SGHRS, CDR2 YFSETQ, per germline. In nucleotides, the CDR3 is TGCGCCAGCAGCTTGCTTCTAGCGGGAGGTAAAGTCAATGAGCAGTTCTTC. Translation: CASSLLLAGGKVNEQFF.

The J gene is TRBJ1-2, the V gene TRBV28; D is unresolved. The CDR3 is made up of 13 amino acids. V lost 6 bases and J lost 5, with 13 bases in between. The V gene's germline CDR1 is MDHEN and CDR2 SYDVKM. This CDR3 reads CASSLPAVYGYTF. The CDR3 DNA sequence: TGTGCCAGCAGCCTCCCGGCGGTTTATGGCTACACCTTC.

The chain uses TRBV10-3 and TRBJ1-1; 7 nucleotides match TRBD1. V lost 6 bases, J lost 1 base, and 2 bases stayed unmatched. Germline V CDR1 and CDR2: ENHRY, SYGVKD. The CDR3 runs to 13 residues. The CDR3 DNA follows: TGTGCCATCAGACAGGGGCCGAACACTGAAGCTTTCTTT. Translated: CAIRQGPNTEAFF.

The J gene is TRBJ1-3, the V gene TRBV28; D is unresolved. V was trimmed by 4 bases and J by 2 bases, leaving 15 bases between them. Germline V gene sequence: CDR1 MDHEN, CDR2 SYDVKM. The CDR3 contains 16 residues. The CDR3: CASSSPTVFAGNTIYF. The CDR3 DNA is TGTGCCAGCAGTTCCCCAACTGTCTTCGCTGGAAACACCATATATTTT.

This chain joins TRBV30 and TRBJ1-2, with TRBD1 matching over 7 bases. With V trimmed by 1 base and J by 4 bases, 9 bases remained unmatched. CDR3 size: 15 residues. Germline V gene sequence: CDR1 GTSNPN, CDR2 SVGIG (reference sequence). CDR3 sequence: CAWSAHRGVRYGYTF. CDR3 DNA: TGTGCCTGGAGTGCCCACAGGGGTGTTCGCTATGGCTACACCTTC.

V is TRBV18 and J is TRBJ1-3; D call uncertain. Germline CDR1 reads KGHSH; CDR2 reads LQKENI. The CDR3 is 15 residues long. V shed 2 bases and J shed 1 base, with 9 bases lying between them. The CDR3 loop is CASSPSRTSGNTIYF. As DNA, the CDR3 is TGTGCCAGCTCACCATCTCGGACGTCTGGAAACACCATATATTTT.